Each of the 18 T cell receptor beta chains below was sequenced from the same sample in a study of cytomegalovirus exposure and HLA in healthy donors. The primer mix had 60 Vbeta and 13 Jbeta primers. Sequencing was performed with immunoSEQ multiplex PCR; in TCRdb, only in-frame clones are kept and a portion is missing. Of over 60,000 clones in the sample, 60% to 75% were seen once. Sequenced input: PBMCs. The origin of the receptors is a man between 65 and 79 years old in good health and CMV-seronegative.

This clone has a single count. The V and J genes are TRBV7-9 and TRBJ1-1, with 7 bases aligning to TRBD1. Germline V lookup: CDR1 SEHNR, CDR2 FQNEAQ (reference sequence). Trimming took 3 bases from V and 4 from J; bases not matched to a gene: 8. CDR3 length: 15 residues. The CDR3 region is CASSFATGTVTEAFF. The CDR3 DNA is TGTGCCAGCAGCTTTGCAACCGGGACAGTCACTGAAGCTTTCTTT.

Only one count was recorded for this clone. This chain joins TRBV7-5 and TRBJ1-2; whether TRBD1, the table's D call, matches the DNA was not checked. TRBV7-5 is described as a pseudogene. This CDR3 has 15 amino acids. CDR3 in DNA: TGTGCCAGAAGCTCTAAGGACAGGCCTAACTATGGCTACACCTTC. This encodes CARSSKDRPNYGYTF.

This clone was seen only a few times. The chain is built from TRBV6-1 and TRBJ1-1; possible D gene TRBD1, 6 bases. V shed 11 bases and J shed 3 bases, with 13 bases lying between them. The CDR3 covers 12 residues. The germline gives CDR1 MNHNS, CDR2 SASEGT. The CDR3: CALLGGHTEAFF. The CDR3 region has the DNA TGTGCCCTCCTGGGGGGGCACACTGAAGCTTTCTTT.

The genes are TRBV4-3 and TRBJ1-2; D may be TRBD1 (5 bases). The germline V gene encodes CDR1 LGHNA and CDR2 YSLEER. This CDR3 is 15 amino acids long. V dropped 4 bases and J dropped 2 bases, with 14 bases sitting between them. CDR3 nucleotide sequence: TGCGCCAGCAGCCCCGACCCCCGGGGGAACTATGGCTACACCTTC. Translation: CASSPDPRGNYGYTF.

The chain carries TRBV5-4 and TRBJ2-7, with unresolved D. Trimming stripped 1 base from V and 3 bases from J, with 5 bases between. Germline loops: CDR1 SGHNT, CDR2 YYREEE (reference sequence). The CDR3 loop spans 12 amino acids. The CDR3 protein is CASSLNLYEQYF. The CDR3, as DNA: TGTGCCAGCAGCTTGAATCTCTACGAGCAGTACTTC.

The chain recombines TRBV7-8 with TRBJ2-7, with D perhaps TRBD2 (6 bases). The V and J ends lost 1 base and 1 base respectively, with 11 bases between them. CDR1 and CDR2 from the germline V gene are SGHVS and FQNEAQ. There are 15 residues in the CDR3. For the CDR3, the DNA is TGTGCCAGCAGCTTAGTGGGCGGGGAATCCTACGAGCAGTACTTC. Translation gives CASSLVGGESYEQYF.

The chain recombines TRBV14 with TRBJ1-2; D uncertain. Germline CDR1 SGHDN, CDR2 FVKESK. Trimming cost V 0 bases and J 4 bases, with 3 bases left between them. The CDR3 has 12 amino acids. In DNA form, the CDR3 reads TGTGCCAGCAGCCAAGACCGCTATGGCTACACCTTC. It codes for CASSQDRYGYTF. Complete variable domain (other parts from reference TRBV14 and TRBJ1-2): EAGVTQFPSHSVIEKGQTVTLRCDPISGHDNLYWYRRVMGKEIKFLLHFVKESKQDESGMPNNRFLAERTGGTYSTLKVQPAELEDSGVYFCASSQDRYGYTFGSGTRLTVV.

V is TRBV5-4 and J is TRBJ1-1, with a weak D call TRBD1 (6 bases). Trimming shortened V by 4 bases and J by 4 bases, and 20 bases separated the two germline ends. The germline V gene encodes CDR1 SGHNT and CDR2 YYREEE (reference sequence). The CDR3 totals 16 residues. In nucleotides, the CDR3 is TGTGCCAGCAGCATCTTCCGGGGGGGCGGTGGCACTGAAGCTTTCTTT. Encoded protein: CASSIFRGGGGTEAFF.

This chain links TRBV6-5 with TRBJ2-1; D not certain. The CDR3 extends over 14 amino acids. Between the trimmed V and J ends, which lost 6 bases and 0 bases, there was a span of 9 bases. Germline V gene sequence: CDR1 MNHEY, CDR2 SVGAGI. CDR3 in amino acids: CASSPPGSYNEQFF. CDR3 DNA: TGTGCCAGCAGCCCTCCGGGCTCCTACAATGAGCAGTTCTTC.

V is TRBV18 and J is TRBJ2-7; TRBD1 agrees at 11 bases. Germline assignment: CDR1 KGHSH and CDR2 LQKENI. There are 16 residues in the CDR3. The trim removed 6 bases at V and 1 base at J, leaving 8 bases unmatched. The CDR3 DNA follows: TGTGCCAGCTCGTCAACTGGGACAGGGGGTTCCTACGAGCAGTACTTC. This translates into CASSSTGTGGSYEQYF. Filled out from reference TRBV18 and TRBJ2-7, the complete variable domain reads NAGVMQNPRHLVRRRGQEARLRCSPMKGHSHVYWYRQLPEEGLKFMVYLQKENIIDESGMPKERFSAEFPKEGPSILRIQQVVRGDSAAYFCASSSTGTGGSYEQYFGPGTRLTVT.

This clone was seen only a few times. V is TRBV25-1 and J is TRBJ2-1; D perhaps matches TRBD2 (5 bases). The CDR3 length is 14 residues. Germline V gene lookup returns CDR1 MGHDK and CDR2 SYGVNS. V dropped 8 bases and J dropped 2 bases, with 13 bases sitting between them. This chain's CDR3 is CASGGGATYNEQFF. The CDR3 DNA sequence: TGTGCCAGCGGAGGCGGAGCGACCTACAATGAGCAGTTCTTC.

The gene calls are TRBV6-5 and TRBJ2-3, with 7 bases fitting TRBD2. Germline V CDR1 and CDR2: MNHEY, SVGAGI. J lost 1 base, V lost 4 bases, and 5 bases had no gene match. This CDR3 has 15 amino acids. CDR3 residues: CASSFQGGGTDTQYF. As DNA, the CDR3 is TGTGCCAGCAGTTTTCAGGGAGGGGGCACAGATACGCAGTATTTT.

The V and J genes are TRBV10-2 and TRBJ1-1, with D tentatively TRBD1 (6 bases). There are 12 residues in the CDR3. Germline CDR1 reads WSHSY; CDR2 reads SAAADI. The V end was cut by 4 bases, the J end by 5 bases, with 8 bases between. The CDR3 DNA is TGCGCCAGCAGTGTGGGGGCGACTGAAGCTTTCTTT. It is translated as CASSVGATEAFF.

This chain links TRBV11-2 with TRBJ2-3; 8 bases fit TRBD1. CDR1 and CDR2 from the germline V gene are SGHAT and FQNNGV. This CDR3 comprises 15 residues. The trim removed 5 bases at V and 4 bases at J, leaving 8 bases unmatched. The CDR3: CASSPTGQEADTQYF. As DNA, the CDR3 is TGTGCCAGCAGCCCAACGGGACAGGAGGCAGATACGCAGTATTTT.

This rearrangement joins TRBV29-1 to TRBJ2-1, with D perhaps TRBD1 (6 bases). Germline V CDR1 and CDR2: SQVTM, ANQGSEA. The V end lost 6 bases, the J end lost 5 bases, and 14 bases lay between the germline ends. The CDR3 spans 13 residues. This CDR3 is CSVETGPNNEQFF. The DNA of the CDR3 is TGCAGCGTGGAGACAGGCCCGAACAATGAGCAGTTCTTC.

This clone was found once. V gene TRBV12-5 combines with J gene TRBJ2-7, with D possibly TRBD1 on 6 matching bases. Germline assignment: CDR1 LGHNT and CDR2 FRNRAP. Trimming stripped 0 bases from V and 6 bases from J, with 9 bases between. The CDR3 has 13 residues. For the CDR3, the DNA is TGTGCTAGTGGTTTGGTGGGGGCGGGCGAGCAGTACTTC. Protein product: CASGLVGAGEQYF.

This rearrangement joins TRBV7-2 to TRBJ1-5; weak D call: TRBD1 (6 bases). Germline V CDR1 and CDR2: SGHTA, FQGNSA. This CDR3 comprises 15 residues. Trimming took off 1 base at V and 3 bases at J, with 10 bases between the two ends. CDR3 nucleotides: TGTGCCAGCAGCTTAGTACAGGGCAACAATCAGCCCCAGCATTTT. This encodes CASSLVQGNNQPQHF.

This clone was found once. This chain connects TRBV28 to TRBJ1-2; maybe TRBD1 (6 bases). CDR1 and CDR2 from the germline V gene are MDHEN and SYDVKM. V shed 8 bases and J shed 0 bases, with 10 bases lying between them. This CDR3 contains 13 residues. CDR3 sequence (DNA): TGTGCCAGCGGGGACAAAACTAACTATGGCTACACCTTC. Encoded protein: CASGDKTNYGYTF.